One sample yielded the 17 T cell receptor beta chains listed below, sequenced in a study of spatial heterogeneity in lung cancer. Stated time point: sample taken at primary tumor resection. Unsorted samples of tumor, nontumor lung or frozen PBMC had their whole RNA sequenced. TCRdb passed the 5' RACE reads through MiXCR, listing each CDR3 protein once. The table shows roughly 28,000 distinct CDR3 sequences, with approximately 8.4% occurring only once. Specimen: PBMCs, collected at surgery. These receptor sequences come from a female donor with early-stage non-small cell lung cancer.

In its sample, this clonotype was seen many times. This rearrangement joins TRBV2 to TRBJ2-3; D is possibly TRBD1 (6 bases). Germline loops: CDR1 SNHLY, CDR2 FYNNEI. Trimming pared 6 bases from V and 15 bases from J, leaving 19 bases between. This CDR3 is 12 amino acids long. In DNA, the CDR3 is TGTGCCAGCAGATTCGTGGGGGCTGGCGGATATTTT. Its translation is CASRFVGAGGYF.

This clonotype has ten or more counts. The V call is TRBV7-8, the J call TRBJ2-1, with 10 positions matching TRBD1. J gave up 9 bases and V 1 base, and 3 bases lay outside the gene matches. In germline, CDR1 is SGHVS, CDR2 FQNEAQ. The CDR3 loop spans 14 amino acids. CDR3 sequence: CASSLGQGAGEQFF. As DNA, the CDR3 is TGTGCCAGCAGCTTAGGACAGGGGGCAGGTGAGCAGTTCTTC.

This clonotype came up many times. This chain uses TRBV27 with TRBJ2-3; 12 nucleotides match TRBD2. From germline, CDR1 is MNHEY and CDR2 SMNVEV (reference sequence). Losses at the gene ends were 4 bases for V and 4 bases for J; bases not matched to a gene: 9. CDR3 length equals 17 residues. This CDR3 is CASSSHLAGGKSDTQYF. The CDR3 coding sequence is TGTGCCAGCAGTTCCCATCTAGCGGGAGGGAAGTCAGATACGCAGTATTTT.

The chain uses TRBV5-6 and TRBJ1-2, with TRBD1 matching over 7 bases. The CDR3 consists of 17 residues. Germline V gene data show CDR1 as SGHDT and CDR2 as YYEEEE. Losses at the gene ends were 7 bases for V and 6 bases for J; bases not matched to a gene: 21. The CDR3 DNA reads TGTGCCAGCCACGAGGTTGGCAGGGGGGACGGCGTGGATGGCTACACCTTC. Its translation: CASHEVGRGDGVDGYTF.

This clonotype was seen ten or more times. V is TRBV20-1 and J is TRBJ2-2; 10 nucleotides align to TRBD1. There are 14 residues in the CDR3. Germline lookup yields CDR1 DFQATT and CDR2 SNEGSKA (reference sequence). The J segment lost 5 bases and the V segment lost 5 bases, leaving 5 bases of the junction unmatched. The CDR3, as DNA: TGCAGTGCTCGGACAGGGGGTGCTACCGGGGAGCTGTTTTTT. It specifies CSARTGGATGELFF.

This clonotype was seen repeatedly, ten times or more. The chain recombines TRBV12-3 or TRBV12-4 with TRBJ2-1, with 8 positions matching TRBD2. Trimming took 0 bases from V and 7 from J; bases not matched to a gene: 5. The CDR3 extends over 15 amino acids. CDR3 DNA: TGTGCCAGCAGTTTAGCGACGGGAGGGCCAAATGAGCAGTTCTTC. This encodes CASSLATGGPNEQFF.

This clonotype was seen more than once but under ten times. V and J are TRBV6-2 or TRBV6-3 and TRBJ1-3; D gene unclear. Germline CDR1 and CDR2: MNHEY and SVGEGT. V was cut by 4 bases and J by 7 bases, with 5 bases left in between. The CDR3 totals 11 residues. This CDR3 is CASSWRNTIYF. The CDR3 nucleotides read TGTGCCAGCAGTTGGAGGAACACCATATATTTT.

The chain couples TRBV9 to TRBJ1-1, with D uncertain. Trimming pared 5 bases from V and 0 bases from J, leaving 11 bases between. From germline, CDR1 is SGDLS and CDR2 YYNGEE. This CDR3 is 14 amino acids long. The chain's CDR3 is CASSARYMNTEAFF. CDR3 bases: TGTGCCAGCAGTGCCAGGTACATGAACACTGAAGCTTTCTTT.

This rearrangement joins TRBV2 to TRBJ2-7; D unclear. Germline lookup yields CDR1 SNHLY and CDR2 FYNNEI. The ends were cut back, 7 bases at V and 3 bases at J, with 7 bases in the middle. The CDR3 has 11 residues. In DNA form, the CDR3 reads TGTGCCAGCAAAACAGTCTACGAGCAGTACTTC. It encodes CASKTVYEQYF.

V usage is TRBV27 and J usage is TRBJ2-1; 13 bases align to TRBD2. The CDR3 is 15 residues long. V dropped 3 bases and J dropped 8; count of bases not matched to a gene: 4. Per the germline V gene, CDR1 is MNHEY and CDR2 is SMNVEV (reference sequence). The CDR3: CASSFRTSGSYEQFF. Here the CDR3 DNA reads TGTGCCAGCAGTTTTAGGACTAGCGGGAGTTATGAGCAGTTCTTC.

This clonotype occurred many times. The chain joins TRBV19 to TRBJ1-5; D not certain. V was pared by 5 bases and J by 6 bases, with 11 bases between. CDR1 and CDR2 (germline): LNHDA, SQIVND (reference sequence). The CDR3 covers 13 residues. CDR3 sequence: CASSLGLSQPQHF. The CDR3 nucleotides are TGTGCCAGTAGTTTGGGATTAAGTCAGCCCCAGCATTTT.

This clonotype appeared a few times. V gene TRBV5-1 combines with J gene TRBJ1-6; no clear D. Germline V lookup: CDR1 SGHRS, CDR2 YFSETQ. The CDR3 has 15 amino acids. Trimming left V 4 bases short and J 0 bases short, with 8 bases between. The CDR3 reads CASSPVASYNSPLHF. In nucleotides, the CDR3 is TGCGCCAGCAGCCCGGTAGCCTCCTATAATTCACCCCTCCACTTT. Together with reference TRBV5-1 and TRBJ1-6, the CDR3 gives the full variable domain: KAGVTQTPRYLIKTRGQQVTLSCSPISGHRSVSWYQQTPGQGLQFLFEYFSETQRNKGNFPGRFSGRQFSNSRSEMNVSTLELGDSALYLCASSPVASYNSPLHFGNGTRLTVT.

The chain recombines TRBV9 with TRBJ2-5; D call uncertain. With 0 bases removed from V and 4 bases from J, the gap between germline ends came to 7 bases. This CDR3 is built from 13 residues. CDR1 is SGDLS and CDR2 is YYNGEE in the germline V gene. The chain's CDR3 is CASSVASGETQYF. CDR3 in DNA: TGTGCCAGCAGCGTAGCTTCAGGAGAGACCCAGTACTTC. Full variable domain (outside the CDR3, taken from reference TRBV9 and TRBJ2-5): DSGVTQTPKHLITATGQRVTLRCSPRSGDLSVYWYQQSLDQGLQFLIQYYNGEERAKGNILERFSAQQFPDLHSELNLSSLELGDSALYFCASSVASGETQYFGPGTRLLVL.

V is TRBV7-3 and J is TRBJ2-1; 8 bases agree with TRBD2. Losses at the gene ends were 0 bases for V and 2 bases for J; bases not matched to a gene: 3. Per germline, CDR1 SGHTA and CDR2 FQGTGA. This CDR3 has 16 amino acids. CDR3 sequence reads: CASSLTAGVTYNEQFF. The CDR3 DNA reads as TGTGCCAGCAGCTTAACAGCGGGAGTTACCTACAATGAGCAGTTCTTC.

In DNA, the CDR3 is TGTGCCGGGGAGAAGGGGGGTTTCACCGGGGAGCTGTTTTTT. It translates to CAGEKGGFTGELFF. The chain uses TRBV6-4 and TRBJ2-2; D might be TRBD1 or TRBD2, each matching 6 bases. V shed 11 bases and J shed 4 bases, with 17 bases lying between them. Germline values: CDR1 MRHNA, CDR2 SNTAGT. The CDR3 covers 14 residues.

This clonotype was detected many times. The V and J genes are TRBV20-1 and TRBJ2-3; 8 bases are a match to TRBD2. CDR1 and CDR2 from the germline V gene are DFQATT and SNEGSKA (reference sequence). The CDR3 is made up of 16 amino acids. Trimming removed 0 bases from V and 3 bases from J; junction bases left unmatched: 8. In DNA form, the CDR3 reads TGCAGTGCTAGAGATTTGAAACTAGCGGCGACAGATACGCAGTATTTT. It translates to CSARDLKLAATDTQYF.

This clonotype has just a few counts. This CDR3 is CASSPGFLQPQHF. In nucleotides, the CDR3 is TGTGCCAGCAGCCCAGGGTTCCTCCAGCCCCAGCATTTT. The chain has TRBV27 and TRBJ1-5, with D maybe TRBD1 (5 bases). In germline, CDR1 is MNHEY, CDR2 SMNVEV (reference sequence). Trimming stripped 6 bases from V and 7 bases from J, with 13 bases between. This CDR3 is 13 amino acids long.